These 12 T cell receptor beta chains share one sample of origin, sequenced in a study of blood T cell repertoires in COVID-19 (TCRdb year 2020). Libraries were prepared through the immunoSEQ multiplex PCR assay. Held by TCRdb, this immuneACCESS table contains in-frame sequences only and omits some clones. Under half of the omission traces to an unresolved V gene where checked; the cause of the rest is unknown. The sample has roughly 500,000 clones on record, approximately 92% of them singletons. The ten largest clones add up to over 0.7% of the sample. Specimen: peripheral blood. These receptors were taken from a man between 18 and 35 years old with COVID-19, enrolled during active disease.

The rearrangement links TRBV7-9 to TRBJ2-2, with 11 nucleotides matching TRBD1. The CDR3 extends over 17 amino acids. The V gene's germline CDR1 is SEHNR and CDR2 FQNEAQ (reference sequence). Germline trimming cut 4 bases from V and 8 bases from J; bases unmatched to any gene: 12. The CDR3 sequence: CASSSRTGGPKTGELFF. The DNA for the CDR3 is TGTGCCAGCAGCTCAAGGACAGGGGGCCCCAAAACTGGGGAGCTGTTTTTT.

This rearrangement joins TRBV5-4 to TRBJ2-2; the D gene is possibly TRBD2 (5 bases). This CDR3 spans 14 amino acids. The V end was cut by 4 bases, the J end by 6 bases, with 13 bases between. The germline V gene encodes CDR1 SGHNT and CDR2 YYREEE (reference sequence). DNA of the CDR3: TGTGCCAGCAGCCCCCCGGCCGGGGCCGGGGAGCTGTTTTTT. Its translation: CASSPPAGAGELFF.

Of note for this clone: Additional DNA sequences in this sample encode the identical CDR3. The J gene is TRBJ2-3, the V gene TRBV9, with D hard to call. There are 12 residues in the CDR3. Germline CDR1 is SGDLS and CDR2 is YYNGEE. Trimming removed 5 bases from V and 0 bases from J, with 4 bases in between. The DNA of the CDR3 is TGTGCCAGCAGTCCTAGCACAGATACGCAGTATTTT. It yields the protein CASSPSTDTQYF.

The rearrangement links TRBV9 to TRBJ2-1, with TRBD1 matching 9 bases. The CDR3 runs to 18 residues. V shed 2 bases and J 4 bases; nucleotides not matched to a gene: 13. CDR1 is SGDLS, CDR2 YYNGEE, per germline. CDR3 in DNA: TGTGCCAGCAGCGTGGGACAGGGTAAGGCAATCAGGTACAATGAGCAGTTCTTC. It specifies CASSVGQGKAIRYNEQFF. Together with reference TRBV9 and TRBJ2-1, the CDR3 gives the full variable domain: DSGVTQTPKHLITATGQRVTLRCSPRSGDLSVYWYQQSLDQGLQFLIQYYNGEERAKGNILERFSAQQFPDLHSELNLSSLELGDSALYFCASSVGQGKAIRYNEQFFGPGTRLTVL.

The gene calls are TRBV4-1 and TRBJ2-7; D is uncertain. The CDR3 contains 13 residues. Trimming cost V 0 bases and J 3 bases, with 6 bases left between them. The germline V gene has CDR1 MGHRA and CDR2 YSYEKL. The DNA for the CDR3 is TGCGCCAGCAGCCAAGAAACACACTACGAGCAGTACTTC. This encodes CASSQETHYEQYF.

The genes are TRBV6-6 and TRBJ1-5; D remains ambiguous. Trimming pared 2 bases from V and 0 bases from J, leaving 8 bases between. The CDR3 spans 15 residues. Germline V gene lookup returns CDR1 MNHNY and CDR2 SVGAGI (reference sequence). CDR3 DNA sequence: TGTGCCAGCAGTTACCGGGGTTATAGCAATCAGCCCCAGCATTTT. Encoded protein: CASSYRGYSNQPQHF.

The chain joins TRBV29-1 to TRBJ2-5; the match to TRBD2 covers 11 bases. The V segment lost 6 bases and the J segment 4 bases; nucleotides outside the gene matches: 1. The CDR3 totals 12 residues. Germline V gene data show CDR1 as SQVTM and CDR2 as ANQGSEA. Here the CDR3 DNA reads TGCAGCGTCCTAGCGGGGGGAGAGACCCAGTACTTC. Protein product: CSVLAGGETQYF.

This chain uses TRBV21-1 with TRBJ1-6. TRBV21-1 is listed as a pseudogene. This CDR3 has 18 residues. The CDR3 reads CARPAEPPDLDYNSPLHF. Here the CDR3 DNA reads TGTGCCAGACCAGCGGAGCCACCCGATTTGGATTATAATTCACCCCTCCACTTT.

This chain connects TRBV7-9 to TRBJ1-1; D uncertain. The germline V gene encodes CDR1 SEHNR and CDR2 FQNEAQ (reference sequence). This CDR3 spans 13 amino acids. Trimming removed 5 bases at V and 7 bases at J, with 14 bases between. The CDR3 DNA reads as TGTGCCAGCAGCCCTACCGCCCTTAATGAAGCTTTCTTT. Translation: CASSPTALNEAFF.

This clone was observed a single time. The rearrangement joins TRBV20-1 to TRBJ1-1; possible D gene TRBD1, 6 bases. Germline lookup yields CDR1 DFQATT and CDR2 SNEGSKA (reference sequence). V lost 4 bases, J lost 7 bases, and 10 bases lay in between. The CDR3 sequence is 11 residues long. In nucleotides, the CDR3 is TGCAGTGCTAAACAGGGAAATGAAGCTTTCTTT. This translates into CSAKQGNEAFF.

The V gene is TRBV6-5, the J gene TRBJ2-7; D possibly corresponds to TRBD2 (6 bases). The CDR3 totals 15 residues. Germline V gene data show CDR1 as MNHEY and CDR2 as SVGAGI. Trimming pared 5 bases from V and 0 bases from J, leaving 14 bases between. The CDR3 sequence is CASSNPGRTSYEQYF. The CDR3 nucleotides read TGTGCCAGCAGTAACCCCGGGAGAACCTCCTACGAGCAGTACTTC.

The J gene is TRBJ1-4, the V gene TRBV9; TRBD1 agrees at 8 bases. Germline assignment: CDR1 SGDLS and CDR2 YYNGEE. The trim removed 3 bases at V and 10 bases at J, leaving 11 bases unmatched. This CDR3 has 15 amino acids. The CDR3 DNA is TGTGCCAGCAGCGGATATCAGGGGGCAGTAGGAAAACTGTTTTTT. Protein sequence: CASSGYQGAVGKLFF.